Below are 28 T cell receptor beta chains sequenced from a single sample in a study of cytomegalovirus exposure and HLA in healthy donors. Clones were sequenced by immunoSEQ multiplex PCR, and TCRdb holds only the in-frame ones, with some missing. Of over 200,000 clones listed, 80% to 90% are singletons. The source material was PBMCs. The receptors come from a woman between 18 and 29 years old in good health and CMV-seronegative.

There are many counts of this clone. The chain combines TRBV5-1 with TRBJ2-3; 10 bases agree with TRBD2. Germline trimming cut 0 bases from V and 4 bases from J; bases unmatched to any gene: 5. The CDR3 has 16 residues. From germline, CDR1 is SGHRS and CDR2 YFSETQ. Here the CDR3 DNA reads TGCGCCAGCAGCTTGGCGTCTAGCGGGAGTGCAGATACGCAGTATTTT. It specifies CASSLASSGSADTQYF.

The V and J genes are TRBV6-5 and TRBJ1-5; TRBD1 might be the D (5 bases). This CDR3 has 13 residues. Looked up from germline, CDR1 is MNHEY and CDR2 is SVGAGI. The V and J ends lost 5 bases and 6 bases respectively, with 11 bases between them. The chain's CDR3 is CASSRGMSQPQHF. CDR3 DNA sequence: TGTGCCAGCAGTCGGGGGATGTCTCAGCCCCAGCATTTT.

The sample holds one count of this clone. This chain's CDR3 is CASTASNEQFF. As DNA, the CDR3 is TGTGCCAGCACCGCGAGCAATGAGCAGTTCTTC. J is TRBJ2-1 and V is TRBV6-6; D ambiguous. Germline CDR1 and CDR2: MNHNY and SVGAGI (reference sequence). CDR3 size: 11 residues. V was trimmed by 7 bases and J by 6 bases, leaving 7 bases between them.

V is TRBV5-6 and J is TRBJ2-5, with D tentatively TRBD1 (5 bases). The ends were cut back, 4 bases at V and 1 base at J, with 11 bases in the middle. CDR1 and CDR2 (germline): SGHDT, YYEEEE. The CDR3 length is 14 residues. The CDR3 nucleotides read TGTGCCAGCAGCCGAGACAGTTTCCAAGAGACCCAGTACTTC. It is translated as CASSRDSFQETQYF.

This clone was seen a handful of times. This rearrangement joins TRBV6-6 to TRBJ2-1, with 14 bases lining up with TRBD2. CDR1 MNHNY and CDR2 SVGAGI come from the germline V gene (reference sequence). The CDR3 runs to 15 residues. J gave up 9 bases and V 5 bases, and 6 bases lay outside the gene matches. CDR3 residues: CASSGTSGSQGEQFF. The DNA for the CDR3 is TGTGCCAGCAGTGGGACTAGCGGGAGCCAGGGTGAGCAGTTCTTC.

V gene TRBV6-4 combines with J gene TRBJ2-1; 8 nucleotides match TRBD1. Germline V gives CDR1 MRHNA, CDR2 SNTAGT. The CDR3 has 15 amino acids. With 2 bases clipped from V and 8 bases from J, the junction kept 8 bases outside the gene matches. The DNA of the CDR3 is TGTGCCAGCAGTGACCTCCGGACAGGGCTCCATGAGCAGTTCTTC. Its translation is CASSDLRTGLHEQFF.

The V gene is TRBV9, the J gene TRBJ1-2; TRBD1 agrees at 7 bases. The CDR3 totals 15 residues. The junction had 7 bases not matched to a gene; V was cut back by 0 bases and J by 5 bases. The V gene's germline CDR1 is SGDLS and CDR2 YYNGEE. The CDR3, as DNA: TGTGCCAGCAGCGTAGGACAGGGAATATGGTATGGCTACACCTTC. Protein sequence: CASSVGQGIWYGYTF.

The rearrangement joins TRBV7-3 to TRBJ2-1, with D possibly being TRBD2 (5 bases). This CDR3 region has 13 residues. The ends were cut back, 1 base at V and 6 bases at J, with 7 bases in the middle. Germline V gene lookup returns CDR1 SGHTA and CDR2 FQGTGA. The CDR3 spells CASSLILANEQFF. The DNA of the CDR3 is TGTGCCAGCAGCTTAATTCTAGCCAATGAGCAGTTCTTC.

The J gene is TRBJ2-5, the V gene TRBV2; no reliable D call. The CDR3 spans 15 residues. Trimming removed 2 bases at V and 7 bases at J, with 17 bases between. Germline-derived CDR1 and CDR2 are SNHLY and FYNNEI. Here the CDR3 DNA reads TGTGCCAGCAGTGAAATACCGGAGTGGCTTGTGACCCAGTACTTC. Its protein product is CASSEIPEWLVTQYF.

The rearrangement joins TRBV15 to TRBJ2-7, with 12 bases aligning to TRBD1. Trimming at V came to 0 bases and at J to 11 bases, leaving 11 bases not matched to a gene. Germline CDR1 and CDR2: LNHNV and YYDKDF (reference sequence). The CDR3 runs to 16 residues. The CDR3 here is CATSRDRGTGGDWKYF. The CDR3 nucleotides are TGTGCCACCAGCAGAGATCGGGGGACAGGGGGCGATTGGAAGTACTTC.

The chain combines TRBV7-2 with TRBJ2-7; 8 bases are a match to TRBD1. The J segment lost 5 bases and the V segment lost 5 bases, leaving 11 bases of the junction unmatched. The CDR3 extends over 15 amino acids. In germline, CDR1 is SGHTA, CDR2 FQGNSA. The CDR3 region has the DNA TGTGCCAGCAGCGCCACAGGGGGATTTAGCGACGAGCAGTACTTC. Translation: CASSATGGFSDEQYF.

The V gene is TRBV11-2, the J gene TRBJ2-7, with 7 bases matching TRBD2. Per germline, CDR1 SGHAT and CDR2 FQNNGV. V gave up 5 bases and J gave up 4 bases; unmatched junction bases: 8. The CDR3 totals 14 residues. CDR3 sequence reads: CASSPRGSWYEQYF. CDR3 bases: TGTGCCAGCAGCCCCCGCGGGAGTTGGTACGAGCAGTACTTC.

The CDR3 loop is CASSGGGRSYEQYF. As DNA, the CDR3 is TGTGCCAGCAGTGGGGGGGGAAGGTCCTACGAGCAGTACTTC. This chain uses TRBV27 with TRBJ2-7; the match to TRBD2 covers 7 bases. The J segment lost 1 base and the V segment lost 5 bases, leaving 5 bases of the junction unmatched. This CDR3 spans 14 amino acids. The germline gives CDR1 MNHEY, CDR2 SMNVEV (reference sequence).

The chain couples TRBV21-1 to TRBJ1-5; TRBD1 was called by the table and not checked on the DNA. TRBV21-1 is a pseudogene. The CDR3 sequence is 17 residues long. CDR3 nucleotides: TGTGCCAGCAGCAATATCCCGGGACAGGGTTTCAATCAGCCCCAGCATTTT. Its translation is CASSNIPGQGFNQPQHF.

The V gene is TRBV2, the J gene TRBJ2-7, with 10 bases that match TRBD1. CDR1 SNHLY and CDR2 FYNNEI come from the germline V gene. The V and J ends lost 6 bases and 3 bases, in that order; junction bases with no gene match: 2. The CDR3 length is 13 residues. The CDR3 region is CASRRDRGYEQYF. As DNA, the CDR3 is TGTGCCAGCAGGAGGGACAGGGGCTACGAGCAGTACTTC.

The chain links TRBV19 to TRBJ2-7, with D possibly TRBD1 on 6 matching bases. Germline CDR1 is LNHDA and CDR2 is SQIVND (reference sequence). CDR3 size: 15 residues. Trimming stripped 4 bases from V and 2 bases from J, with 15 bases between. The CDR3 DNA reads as TGTGCCAGTAGTAGAACCGGGACACCTACCTACGAGCAGTACTTC. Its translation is CASSRTGTPTYEQYF. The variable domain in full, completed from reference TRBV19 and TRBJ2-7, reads DGGITQSPKYLFRKEGQNVTLSCEQNLNHDAMYWYRQDPGQGLRLIYYSQIVNDFQKGDIAEGYSVSREKKESFPLTVTSAQKNPTAFYLCASSRTGTPTYEQYFGPGTRLTVT.

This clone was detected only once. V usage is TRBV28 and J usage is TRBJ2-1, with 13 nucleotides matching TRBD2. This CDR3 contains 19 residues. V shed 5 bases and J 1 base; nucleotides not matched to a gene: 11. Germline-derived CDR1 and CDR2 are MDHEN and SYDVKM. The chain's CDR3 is CASSPRTSGSFGSYNEQFF. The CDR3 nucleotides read TGTGCCAGCAGTCCCCGGACTAGCGGGAGCTTCGGGTCCTACAATGAGCAGTTCTTC.

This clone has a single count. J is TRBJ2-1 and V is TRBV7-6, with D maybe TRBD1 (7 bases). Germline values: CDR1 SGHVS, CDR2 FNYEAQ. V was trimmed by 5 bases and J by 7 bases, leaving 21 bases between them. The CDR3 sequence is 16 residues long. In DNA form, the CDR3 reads TGTGCCAGCAGCGATAGCTTAGGAGCAGGGGGGAATGAGCAGTTCTTC. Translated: CASSDSLGAGGNEQFF.

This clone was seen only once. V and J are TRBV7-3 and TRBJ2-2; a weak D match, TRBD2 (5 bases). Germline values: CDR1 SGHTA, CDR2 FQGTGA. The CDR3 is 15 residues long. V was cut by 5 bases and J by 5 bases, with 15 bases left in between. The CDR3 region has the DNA TGTGCCAGCAGCCTAAGCCCATCGGGGACCGGGGAGCTGTTTTTT. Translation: CASSLSPSGTGELFF.

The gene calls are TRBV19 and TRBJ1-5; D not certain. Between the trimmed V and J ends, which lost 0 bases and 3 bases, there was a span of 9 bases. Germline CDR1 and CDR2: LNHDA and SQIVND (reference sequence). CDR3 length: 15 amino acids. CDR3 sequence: CASSIDRQVNQPQHF. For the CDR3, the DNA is TGTGCCAGTAGTATAGATCGGCAGGTCAATCAGCCCCAGCATTTT.

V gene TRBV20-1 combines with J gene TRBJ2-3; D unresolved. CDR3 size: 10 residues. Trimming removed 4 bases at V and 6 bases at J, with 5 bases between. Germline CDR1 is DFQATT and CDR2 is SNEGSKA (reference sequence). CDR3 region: CSATYDTQYF. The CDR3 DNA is TGCAGTGCTACGTATGATACGCAGTATTTT.

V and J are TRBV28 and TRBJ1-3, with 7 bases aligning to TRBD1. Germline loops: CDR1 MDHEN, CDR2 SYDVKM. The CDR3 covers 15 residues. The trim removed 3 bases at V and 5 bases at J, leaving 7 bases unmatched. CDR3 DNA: TGTGCCAGCAGTTTGGGGACAGTGGGTAGAAACACCATATATTTT. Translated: CASSLGTVGRNTIYF.

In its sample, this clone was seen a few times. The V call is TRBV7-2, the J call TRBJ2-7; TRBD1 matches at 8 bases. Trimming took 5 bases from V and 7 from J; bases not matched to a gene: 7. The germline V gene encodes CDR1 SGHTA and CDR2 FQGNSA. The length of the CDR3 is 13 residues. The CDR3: CASSTPYRGEQYF. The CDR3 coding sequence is TGTGCCAGCAGCACCCCGTACAGGGGGGAGCAGTACTTC.

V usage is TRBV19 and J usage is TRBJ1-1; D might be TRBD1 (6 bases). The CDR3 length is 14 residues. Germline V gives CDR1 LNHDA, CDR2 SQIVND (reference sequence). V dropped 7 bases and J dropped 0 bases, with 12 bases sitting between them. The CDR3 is CASTTGNMNTEAFF. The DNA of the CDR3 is TGTGCCAGTACGACAGGTAACATGAACACTGAAGCTTTCTTT.

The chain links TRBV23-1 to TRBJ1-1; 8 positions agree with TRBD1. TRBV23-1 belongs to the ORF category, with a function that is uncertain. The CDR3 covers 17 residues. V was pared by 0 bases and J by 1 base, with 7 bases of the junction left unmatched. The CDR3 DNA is TGCGCCAGCAGTCAATCACCAGGGGGCGGAACGAACACTGAAGCTTTCTTT. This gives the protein CASSQSPGGGTNTEAFF.

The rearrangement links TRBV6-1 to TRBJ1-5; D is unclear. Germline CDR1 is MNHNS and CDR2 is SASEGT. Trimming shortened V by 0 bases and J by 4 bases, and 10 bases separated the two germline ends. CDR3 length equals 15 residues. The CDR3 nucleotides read TGTGCCAGCAGTGAAGCCGGGGAGGGAAATCAGCCCCAGCATTTT. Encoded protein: CASSEAGEGNQPQHF.

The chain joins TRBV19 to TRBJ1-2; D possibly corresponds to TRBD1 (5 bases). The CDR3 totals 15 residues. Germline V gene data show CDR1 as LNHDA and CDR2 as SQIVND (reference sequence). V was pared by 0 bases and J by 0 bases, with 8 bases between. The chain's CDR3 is CASSIEGRTNYGYTF. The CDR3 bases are TGTGCCAGTAGTATAGAGGGGCGTACTAACTATGGCTACACCTTC.

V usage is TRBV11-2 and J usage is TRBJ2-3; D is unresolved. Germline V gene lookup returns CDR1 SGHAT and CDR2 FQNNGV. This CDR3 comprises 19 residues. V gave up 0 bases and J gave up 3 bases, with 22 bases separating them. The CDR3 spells CASSLEGSPVLLLTDTQYF. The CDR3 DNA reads TGTGCCAGCAGCTTAGAGGGCTCGCCTGTCTTGCTGTTAACAGATACGCAGTATTTT.